One sample yielded the 21 T cell receptor beta chains listed below, sequenced in a study of T cell repertoires in cytomegalovirus infection. Antigen specificity for these receptors is unknown. TCRdb independently ran MiXCR on the reads; one entry per CDR3 protein. Of about 400,000 distinct CDR3 sequences detected, about 35% appear once; the ten largest clones hold roughly 13%. The source was cultured PBMCs, collected from culture after CMV antigen stimulation. These receptor sequences come from a human donor in good health (CMV status not recorded). Some clones in this sample may be carry-over from other donors' samples.

This clonotype has a handful of counts. The chain joins TRBV6-2 or TRBV6-3 to TRBJ2-6; D is undetermined. Germline lookup yields CDR1 MNHEY and CDR2 SVGEGT. The germline V and J ends were trimmed by 2 bases and 0 bases, with 11 bases remaining between them. The CDR3 is 17 amino acids. The chain's CDR3 is CASSYMVLHSGANVLTF. The CDR3 region has the DNA TGTGCCAGCAGTTACATGGTGCTGCACTCTGGGGCCAACGTCCTGACTTTC.

In DNA form, the CDR3 reads TGTGCCAGCAGTTCGCTTCGAGGGGAAGACACTGAAGCTTTCTTT. The encoded protein is CASSSLRGEDTEAFF. The rearrangement joins TRBV11-2 to TRBJ1-1, with D possibly matching TRBD1 (5 bases). Germline values: CDR1 SGHAT, CDR2 FQNNGV. Deletions cut 6 bases from V and 3 bases from J, with 17 bases between. The length of the CDR3 is 15 residues. Full variable domain (remainder filled in from reference TRBV11-2 and TRBJ1-1): EAGVAQSPRYKIIEKRQSVAFWCNPISGHATLYWYQQILGQGPKLLIQFQNNGVVDDSQLPKDRFSAERLKGVDSTLKIQPAKLEDSAVYLCASSSLRGEDTEAFFGQGTRLTVV.

This clonotype showed up just once. The chain recombines TRBV4-1 with TRBJ2-7; D may be TRBD2 (6 bases). The CDR3 is 15 residues long. V was cut by 1 base and J by 4 bases, with 14 bases left in between. Germline V CDR1 and CDR2: MGHRA, YSYEKL. This CDR3 reads CASSQVFAGRYEQYF. CDR3 sequence (DNA): TGCGCCAGCAGCCAAGTTTTCGCGGGACGGTACGAGCAGTACTTC.

Only a few counts were recorded for this clonotype. The gene calls are TRBV5-6 and TRBJ2-1; D unresolved. The CDR3 runs 11 residues. V lost 4 bases to trimming and J lost 8 bases, with 7 bases between them. CDR1 and CDR2 from the germline V gene are SGHDT and YYEEEE. CDR3 region: CASSESDEQFF. CDR3 nucleotides: TGTGCCAGCAGCGAGAGCGATGAGCAGTTCTTC.

The V gene is TRBV6-5, the J gene TRBJ2-4; 9 bases are shared with TRBD1. Germline V gene sequence: CDR1 MNHEY, CDR2 SVGAGI. V trimming: 8 bases; J trimming: 2 bases; junction bases outside the gene matches: 4. The CDR3 spans 14 residues. The CDR3 DNA is TGTGCCAGCCGGACAGGGGATACCAAAAACATTCAGTACTTC. Translating gives CASRTGDTKNIQYF.

The chain uses TRBV20-1 and TRBJ1-1, with D possibly being TRBD1 (5 bases). V lost 4 bases and J lost 7, with 13 bases in between. Germline V gives CDR1 DFQATT, CDR2 SNEGSKA (reference sequence). This CDR3 contains 12 residues. CDR3 sequence: CSATRLRGEAFF. The CDR3 DNA is TGCAGTGCTACTCGATTAAGGGGTGAAGCTTTCTTT.

J is TRBJ1-5 and V is TRBV7-8, with D perhaps matching TRBD1 (6 bases). V was trimmed by 2 bases and J by 0 bases, leaving 14 bases between them. Germline V CDR1 and CDR2: SGHVS, FQNEAQ. The CDR3 has 17 amino acids. CDR3 protein: CASSLSATGLSNQPQHF. CDR3 bases: TGTGCCAGCAGCTTATCTGCGACAGGCCTTAGCAATCAGCCCCAGCATTTT.

This clonotype was detected only a few times. This rearrangement joins TRBV5-1 to TRBJ2-7, with TRBD2 identical over 7 bases. J gave up 7 bases and V 0 bases, and 4 bases lay outside the gene matches. The CDR3 is 13 amino acids. Germline CDR1 and CDR2: SGHRS and YFSETQ. CDR3 DNA sequence: TGCGCCAGCAGCTTGGTCTCGGGGGGAGAGCAGTACGTC. The encoded protein is CASSLVSGGEQYV.

The chain combines TRBV5-1 with TRBJ2-1; 15 nucleotides agree with TRBD2. The germline V gene has CDR1 SGHRS and CDR2 YFSETQ. Losses at the gene ends were 4 bases for V and 8 bases for J; bases not matched to a gene: 10. This CDR3 has 17 residues. The chain's CDR3 is CASSLRTSGRAIDEQFF. Here the CDR3 DNA reads TGCGCCAGCAGCCTCCGGACTAGCGGGAGGGCCATAGATGAGCAGTTCTTC.

V usage is TRBV6-2 or TRBV6-3 and J usage is TRBJ2-1; D not certain. Per the germline V gene, CDR1 is MNHEY and CDR2 is SVGEGT. This CDR3 region has 11 residues. V dropped 3 bases and J dropped 6 bases, with 3 bases sitting between them. In DNA, the CDR3 is TGTGCCAGCAGTTATACCAATGAGCAGTTCTTC. It is translated as CASSYTNEQFF.

This clonotype occurred many times. The chain employs TRBV18 and TRBJ2-7; D not resolved. This CDR3 has 12 amino acids. Germline CDR1 KGHSH, CDR2 LQKENI. V dropped 5 bases and J dropped 2 bases, with 7 bases sitting between them. CDR3 amino acids: CASSGVPYEQYF. CDR3 in DNA: TGTGCCAGCTCAGGGGTTCCCTACGAGCAGTACTTC.

This clonotype was counted only a few times. The chain recombines TRBV25-1 with TRBJ1-1; no definite D call. The CDR3 covers 14 residues. Germline V gives CDR1 MGHDK, CDR2 SYGVNS. The germline V and J ends were trimmed by 7 bases and 4 bases, with 16 bases remaining between them. CDR3 loop: CASTPRQSGTEAFF. The CDR3 DNA sequence: TGTGCCAGCACCCCAAGGCAGTCGGGCACTGAAGCTTTCTTT.

This chain joins TRBV7-2 and TRBJ2-7; D is possibly TRBD2 (5 bases). CDR3 length: 19 amino acids. CDR1 SGHTA and CDR2 FQGNSA come from the germline V gene. The CDR3 sequence: CASTLVHPFKTGFSYEQYV. In DNA, the CDR3 is TGTGCCAGCACCTTAGTCCACCCATTCAAGACGGGGTTCTCCTACGAGCAGTACGTC.

The rearrangement uses TRBV6-6 and TRBJ2-6; tentatively, D is TRBD1 or TRBD2 (5 bases each). The CDR3 spans 16 residues. Trimming stripped 5 bases from V and 3 bases from J, with 14 bases between. Per the germline V gene, CDR1 is MNHNY and CDR2 is SVGAGI (reference sequence). CDR3 DNA: TGTGCCAGCAGTCCGCCCGGGGCTGGTGGGGCCAACGTCCTGACTTTC. Encoded protein: CASSPPGAGGANVLTF.

V usage is TRBV7-4 and J usage is TRBJ2-1; 10 bases are a match to TRBD2. With 1 base clipped from V and 4 bases from J, the junction kept 4 bases outside the gene matches. The CDR3 is 16 amino acids. From germline, CDR1 is SGHVT and CDR2 SQSDAQ. CDR3 in amino acids: CASSLVLAGRYNEQFF. The CDR3 bases are TGTGCCAGCAGCTTAGTACTAGCGGGGCGGTACAATGAGCAGTTCTTC.

Ten or more counts support this clonotype. This chain joins TRBV7-2 and TRBJ2-5, with D unclear. Germline CDR1 is SGHTA and CDR2 is FQGNSA. The ends were cut back, 4 bases at V and 2 bases at J, with 11 bases in the middle. The CDR3 has 14 amino acids. The CDR3 DNA is TGTGCCAGCAGCTCCTCTCGGGCGCAAGAGACCCAGTACTTC. The encoded protein is CASSSSRAQETQYF.

This clonotype was recorded at least ten times. The CDR3: CASSPPGLAGGDEQFF. As DNA, the CDR3 is TGTGCCAGCAGCCCCCCGGGACTAGCGGGGGGTGATGAGCAGTTCTTC. The chain joins TRBV7-2 to TRBJ2-1; 15 bases are a match to TRBD2. V lost 5 bases to trimming and J lost 8 bases; unmatched junction nucleotides: 7. CDR1 and CDR2 (germline): SGHTA, FQGNSA. There are 16 residues in the CDR3.

The CDR3 protein is CAISGSGSPTDTQYF. The CDR3, as DNA: TGTGCCATCAGCGGTAGCGGGAGCCCCACAGATACGCAGTATTTT. V gene TRBV10-3 combines with J gene TRBJ2-3; TRBD2 agrees at 9 bases. The CDR3 extends over 15 amino acids. Germline lookup yields CDR1 ENHRY and CDR2 SYGVKD. Trimming cost V 6 bases and J 2 bases; bases outside gene matches: 6.

The chain is built from TRBV10-3 and TRBJ2-1; TRBD2 agrees at 8 bases. Per the germline V gene, CDR1 is ENHRY and CDR2 is SYGVKD. V was clipped by 7 bases and J by 8 bases; unmatched bases: 13. This CDR3 is 15 amino acids long. CDR3: CAIKIPRLAFDEQFF. In nucleotides, the CDR3 is TGTGCCATCAAAATTCCGAGACTAGCGTTCGATGAGCAGTTCTTC.

As DNA, the CDR3 is TGTGCCAGCAGTGACTCAGGGGATAACACCATATATTTT. Its protein product is CASSDSGDNTIYF. This rearrangement joins TRBV2 to TRBJ1-3; D possibly corresponds to TRBD1 (6 bases). V was clipped by 3 bases and J by 7 bases, with 10 bases between them. CDR1 and CDR2 (germline): SNHLY, FYNNEI. There are 13 residues in the CDR3.

This clonotype was picked up a small number of times. This rearrangement joins TRBV12-3 or TRBV12-4 to TRBJ2-5; no reliable D call. The germline V and J ends were trimmed by 3 bases and 0 bases, with 14 bases remaining between them. The CDR3 loop spans 16 amino acids. The CDR3 DNA reads as TGTGCCAGCAGTTTGATTAGCACTCAGTACCAAGAGACCCAGTACTTC. Residues: CASSLISTQYQETQYF.